This T cell receptor (beta chain) was observed in a study of cytomegalovirus exposure and HLA in healthy donors. Broader study findings: After further analysis at a later stage, some 15,000 TCR beta sequences were associated with HLA alleles at 0.05 false discovery rate.

V was clipped by 2 bases and J by 4 bases; unmatched bases: 5. Per germline, CDR1 LGHNA and CDR2 YSLEER. There are 14 residues in the CDR3. A word on this clone: The antigen is unknown.

In the PCR, 60 Vbeta and 13 Jbeta primers were used. This table comes from immunoSEQ multiplex PCR, and its TCRdb copy is limited to in-frame clones, with some not included. The table shows roughly 52,000 clones, with approximately 52% occurring only once. The sequence was collected from a human donor in good health. The specimen sequenced was PBMCs. This sequence joins TRBV4-3 and TRBJ2-7; 7 bases match TRBD1. CDR3 nucleotide sequence: TGCGCCAGCAGCCAAAGGGGACAGTCGTACGAGCAGTACTTC. It encodes CASSQRGQSYEQYF.